The 30 T cell receptor beta chains reported below all come from one sample, sequenced in a study of blood T cell repertoires in COVID-19. Using immunoSEQ multiplex PCR, the repertoire was profiled, and TCRdb retains in-frame clones only, with some absent. The profile shows about 89,000 clones, about 80% of them singletons. Input material: peripheral blood. The receptors here all came from an elderly woman with acute or convalescent COVID-19.

The chain combines TRBV19 with TRBJ2-1; 10 positions agree with TRBD2. There are 15 residues in the CDR3. Germline CDR1 is LNHDA and CDR2 is SQIVND (reference sequence). V gave up 5 bases and J gave up 8 bases; unmatched junction bases: 9. In DNA form, the CDR3 reads TGTGCCAGTAGTCGGGAGGGACTAGCGTTGTATGAGCAGTTCTTC. This encodes CASSREGLALYEQFF.

This clone is a singleton in its sample. This sequence joins TRBV9 and TRBJ2-3; 11 bases fit TRBD2. The CDR3 has 15 amino acids. With 4 bases clipped from V and 2 bases from J, the junction kept 3 bases outside the gene matches. Germline CDR1 SGDLS, CDR2 YYNGEE. DNA of the CDR3: TGTGCCAGCAGCACGGGACTAGCGGTCACAGATACGCAGTATTTT. It specifies CASSTGLAVTDTQYF.

V and J are TRBV24-1 and TRBJ1-5; D perhaps matches TRBD1 (5 bases). The V and J ends lost 5 bases and 10 bases respectively, with 14 bases between them. This CDR3 has 13 amino acids. The germline V gene encodes CDR1 KGHDR and CDR2 SFDVKD. This CDR3 reads CATSAWGSGPQHF. The CDR3, as DNA: TGTGCCACCAGTGCTTGGGGCTCGGGCCCCCAGCATTTT.

A single count supports this clone. V and J are TRBV11-2 and TRBJ2-5; maybe TRBD2 (7 bases). The germline V gene has CDR1 SGHAT and CDR2 FQNNGV. The CDR3 totals 15 residues. Trimming removed 1 base from V and 4 bases from J, with 13 bases in between. CDR3 sequence: CASSLGSGGGETQYF. The CDR3 bases are TGTGCCAGCAGCTTAGGGTCGGGGGGCGGAGAGACCCAGTACTTC.

This chain uses TRBV2 with TRBJ1-2, with a weak D call TRBD1 (6 bases). V lost 1 base and J lost 2, with 11 bases in between. Per germline, CDR1 SNHLY and CDR2 FYNNEI. CDR3 length: 15 amino acids. CDR3: CASSEDRVQNYGYTF. The CDR3 nucleotides read TGTGCCAGCAGTGAAGACAGGGTACAAAACTATGGCTACACCTTC.

V usage is TRBV10-3 and J usage is TRBJ2-7; 13 bases agree with TRBD2. Germline CDR1 ENHRY, CDR2 SYGVKD. After removal of 5 bases from V and 0 bases from J, the junction contained 1 base not matched to a gene. The CDR3 loop spans 15 amino acids. The CDR3 DNA follows: TGTGCCATCAGTACTAGCGGGGGGGCCTCCTACGAGCAGTACTTC. Residues: CAISTSGGASYEQYF.

V and J are TRBV18 and TRBJ2-7; 8 nucleotides line up with TRBD2. The CDR3 is made up of 16 amino acids. After removal of 3 bases from V and 5 bases from J, the junction contained 12 bases not matched to a gene. Germline CDR1 and CDR2: KGHSH and LQKENI. The CDR3 region has the DNA TGTGCCAGCTCACCTTCGCGTCCGGGAGGGACCAACGAGCAGTACTTC. Protein sequence: CASSPSRPGGTNEQYF.

V and J are TRBV5-4 and TRBJ1-4; 8 bases fit TRBD1. V lost 0 bases to trimming and J lost 8 bases; unmatched junction nucleotides: 3. CDR1 is SGHNT, CDR2 YYREEE, per germline (reference sequence). The length of the CDR3 is 14 residues. The CDR3 region is CASSLGQGTEKLFF. The CDR3 nucleotides are TGTGCCAGCAGCTTGGGACAGGGGACCGAAAAACTGTTTTTT.

The chain is built from TRBV18 and TRBJ2-1, with 8 bases fitting TRBD2. The CDR3 extends over 14 amino acids. The germline CDR1 and CDR2 sequences are KGHSH and LQKENI. V dropped 3 bases and J dropped 5; count of bases not matched to a gene: 3. The CDR3 DNA reads TGTGCCAGCTCACCTCCGGGAGGGAACAATGAGCAGTTCTTC. It encodes CASSPPGGNNEQFF.

This chain joins TRBV7-9 and TRBJ1-2; tentatively, D is TRBD1 (6 bases). V was shortened by 7 bases and J by 3 bases, with 12 bases between the two germline ends. The CDR3 is 13 residues long. Germline V CDR1 and CDR2: SEHNR, FQNEAQ (reference sequence). CDR3 sequence (DNA): TGTGCCAGCAATTCAGGGGTGGACTATGGCTACACCTTC. Its protein is CASNSGVDYGYTF.

This clone was detected a few times. This sequence joins TRBV19 and TRBJ1-5; maybe TRBD1 (6 bases). V was pared by 0 bases and J by 6 bases, with 12 bases between. Germline V gene sequence: CDR1 LNHDA, CDR2 SQIVND (reference sequence). The CDR3 sequence is 15 residues long. This chain's CDR3 is CASSIDLTGTQPQHF. CDR3 coding DNA: TGTGCCAGTAGTATAGACTTAACAGGGACTCAGCCCCAGCATTTT. Complete variable domain (other parts from reference TRBV19 and TRBJ1-5): DGGITQSPKYLFRKEGQNVTLSCEQNLNHDAMYWYRQDPGQGLRLIYYSQIVNDFQKGDIAEGYSVSREKKESFPLTVTSAQKNPTAFYLCASSIDLTGTQPQHFGDGTRLSIL.

This clone was counted a single time. The chain links TRBV24-1 to TRBJ2-5; TRBD1 agrees at 7 bases. V gave up 3 bases and J gave up 5 bases; unmatched junction bases: 8. The germline V gene has CDR1 KGHDR and CDR2 SFDVKD. The CDR3 runs 15 residues. The CDR3 reads CATSDKGGGLETQYF. CDR3 coding DNA: TGTGCCACCAGTGATAAAGGGGGCGGTTTGGAGACCCAGTACTTC.

The chain combines TRBV2 with TRBJ1-4; no reliable D call. Germline V gene sequence: CDR1 SNHLY, CDR2 FYNNEI. V was cut by 7 bases and J by 3 bases, with 9 bases left in between. The CDR3 has 13 amino acids. Written as DNA, the CDR3 is TGTGCCAGCATCAGGTCGCCTAATGAAAAACTGTTTTTT. Protein product: CASIRSPNEKLFF.

This chain links TRBV18 with TRBJ2-6, with D possibly matching TRBD2 (6 bases). Germline V gene data show CDR1 as KGHSH and CDR2 as LQKENI. Trimming cost V 3 bases and J 4 bases, with 16 bases left between them. This CDR3 region has 17 residues. The CDR3 protein is CASSPQRGGSGANVLTF. The CDR3 bases are TGTGCCAGCTCACCTCAACGGGGAGGTTCGGGGGCCAACGTCCTGACTTTC.

The sample holds a few counts of this clone. The rearrangement links TRBV6-5 to TRBJ2-7, with 10 bases aligning to TRBD1. Germline V gives CDR1 MNHEY, CDR2 SVGAGI. The CDR3 has 15 residues. V shed 2 bases, J shed 6 bases, and the junction held 7 bases outside the gene matches. CDR3 nucleotides: TGTGCCAGCAGTTACGAAGGGACAGGGGTCAGCGAGCAGTACTTC. This gives the protein CASSYEGTGVSEQYF.

V and J are TRBV5-1 and TRBJ2-7, with 9 nucleotides matching TRBD2. V dropped 0 bases and J dropped 0; count of bases not matched to a gene: 4. The CDR3 has 16 residues. Germline assignment: CDR1 SGHRS and CDR2 YFSETQ. Here the CDR3 reads CASSLVGSGSSYEQYF. The DNA for the CDR3 is TGCGCCAGCAGCTTGGTGGGTAGCGGGAGCTCCTACGAGCAGTACTTC.

V is TRBV2 and J is TRBJ2-2, with 8 positions matching TRBD1. The V gene end was trimmed by 5 bases and the J gene end by 7 bases; junction bases not matched to a gene: 6. This CDR3 contains 14 residues. Looked up from germline, CDR1 is SNHLY and CDR2 is FYNNEI. CDR3 DNA sequence: TGTGCCAGCAGTAGCCAGGGGGCTTTCGGGGAGCTGTTTTTT. This gives the protein CASSSQGAFGELFF. Full variable domain (outside the CDR3, taken from reference TRBV2 and TRBJ2-2): EPEVTQTPSHQVTQMGQEVILRCVPISNHLYFYWYRQILGQKVEFLVSFYNNEISEKSEIFDDQFSVERPDGSNFTLKIRSTKLEDSAMYFCASSSQGAFGELFFGEGSRLTVL.

The J gene is TRBJ2-1, the V gene TRBV5-6; D not certain. The CDR3 is made up of 15 amino acids. Per the germline V gene, CDR1 is SGHDT and CDR2 is YYEEEE. V was clipped by 0 bases and J by 5 bases, with 12 bases between them. CDR3 residues: CASSLGTHTHNEQFF. The CDR3 bases are TGTGCCAGCAGCTTGGGTACACACACACACAATGAGCAGTTCTTC. Combining the CDR3 with reference TRBV5-6 and TRBJ2-1 gives the whole variable domain DAGVTQSPTHLIKTRGQQVTLRCSPKSGHDTVSWYQQALGQGPQFIFQYYEEEERQRGNFPDRFSGHQFPNYSSELNVNALLLGDSALYLCASSLGTHTHNEQFFGPGTRLTVL.

This clone has just a few counts. This chain joins TRBV19 and TRBJ1-5; 9 positions match TRBD1. Unmatched junction bases numbered 8, after V lost 5 bases and J lost 0 bases. Germline-derived CDR1 and CDR2 are LNHDA and SQIVND (reference sequence). The CDR3 runs 17 residues. The CDR3 coding sequence is TGTGCCAGTAGTCCCGCGGACAGGGGATATAGCAATCAGCCCCAGCATTTT. It codes for CASSPADRGYSNQPQHF.

The chain is built from TRBV18 and TRBJ1-5, with D perhaps matching TRBD1 (6 bases). The germline V gene has CDR1 KGHSH and CDR2 LQKENI. Trimming took off 3 bases at V and 6 bases at J, with 12 bases between the two ends. The CDR3 runs 14 residues. DNA for the CDR3: TGTGCCAGCTCACCCTCAGGGGAGGGTCAGCCCCAGCATTTT. The encoded protein is CASSPSGEGQPQHF.

The chain recombines TRBV7-6 with TRBJ1-3; 9 nucleotides line up with TRBD1. J gave up 1 base and V 5 bases, and 6 bases lay outside the gene matches. The CDR3 is 16 amino acids. Germline values: CDR1 SGHVS, CDR2 FNYEAQ. In nucleotides, the CDR3 is TGTGCCAGCAGCCACGGACAGGGGAGGTCTGGAAACACCATATATTTT. This translates into CASSHGQGRSGNTIYF.

This chain connects TRBV18 to TRBJ1-3; 7 positions match TRBD1. Per the germline V gene, CDR1 is KGHSH and CDR2 is LQKENI. The CDR3 totals 14 residues. V was clipped by 3 bases and J by 5 bases; unmatched bases: 4. The CDR3 bases are TGTGCCAGCTCACCGCGACAGGGTCGAAACACCATATATTTT. Translating it yields CASSPRQGRNTIYF.

Here the CDR3 reads CASRPGSGGSYNEQFF. Here the CDR3 DNA reads TGTGCCAGCAGGCCGGGTAGCGGTGGCTCCTACAATGAGCAGTTCTTC. J is TRBJ2-1 and V is TRBV2; D is perhaps TRBD2 (6 bases). The CDR3 runs to 16 residues. Trimming left V 6 bases short and J 0 bases short, with 15 bases between. Germline-derived CDR1 and CDR2 are SNHLY and FYNNEI.

J is TRBJ1-4 and V is TRBV30; 7 bases agree with TRBD1. Germline assignment: CDR1 GTSNPN and CDR2 SVGIG (reference sequence). The CDR3 has 14 amino acids. V shed 2 bases, J shed 7 bases, and the junction held 7 bases outside the gene matches. CDR3 protein: CAWSRWTGSEKLFF. For the CDR3, the DNA is TGTGCCTGGAGTCGGTGGACAGGATCTGAAAAACTGTTTTTT.

This clone was counted only a few times. The DNA for the CDR3 is TGTGCCAGTGAAACTCAGCGGGGCATTACCGGGGAGCTGTTTTTT. It is translated as CASETQRGITGELFF. The V gene is TRBV19, the J gene TRBJ2-2, with TRBD2 matching over 7 bases. The V gene's germline CDR1 is LNHDA and CDR2 SQIVND (reference sequence). CDR3 size: 15 residues. V lost 8 bases and J lost 5; bases outside the gene matches: 11.

The chain is built from TRBV24-1 and TRBJ2-1, with TRBD2 identical over 12 bases. Germline trimming cut 3 bases from V and 2 bases from J; bases unmatched to any gene: 4. The CDR3 runs to 17 residues. CDR1 and CDR2 from the germline V gene are KGHDR and SFDVKD. The CDR3 reads CATSDTRTSGTYNEQFF. For the CDR3, the DNA is TGTGCCACCAGTGATACTAGGACTAGCGGGACCTACAATGAGCAGTTCTTC.

V usage is TRBV7-9 and J usage is TRBJ2-1; TRBD2 matches 15 bases. The CDR3 is made up of 17 amino acids. Trimming removed 1 base from V and 3 bases from J; junction bases left unmatched: 1. The V gene's germline CDR1 is SEHNR and CDR2 FQNEAQ (reference sequence). The CDR3: CASSLGTSGRVYNEQFF. The DNA for the CDR3 is TGTGCCAGCAGCTTAGGGACTAGCGGGAGGGTCTACAATGAGCAGTTCTTC.

The chain employs TRBV18 and TRBJ1-4; perhaps TRBD1 as D (6 bases). The V gene's germline CDR1 is KGHSH and CDR2 LQKENI. Trimming left V 5 bases short and J 3 bases short, with 10 bases between. The CDR3 covers 14 residues. CDR3 in amino acids: CASSTGPPNEKLFF. CDR3 in DNA: TGTGCCAGCTCAACAGGGCCGCCTAATGAAAAACTGTTTTTT. The whole variable domain, filled in from reference TRBV18 and TRBJ1-4, reads NAGVMQNPRHLVRRRGQEARLRCSPMKGHSHVYWYRQLPEEGLKFMVYLQKENIIDESGMPKERFSAEFPKEGPSILRIQQVVRGDSAAYFCASSTGPPNEKLFFGSGTQLSVL.

This chain links TRBV5-1 with TRBJ2-6, with D tentatively TRBD1 (5 bases). There are 17 residues in the CDR3. The ends were cut back, 1 base at V and 1 base at J, with 12 bases in the middle. Germline V CDR1 and CDR2: SGHRS, YFSETQ. The CDR3 DNA reads TGCGCCAGCAGCTTGATCGGACAAGATTCTGGGGCCAACGTCCTGACTTTC. Translating it yields CASSLIGQDSGANVLTF. The full variable domain, completed using reference TRBV5-1 and TRBJ2-6, is KAGVTQTPRYLIKTRGQQVTLSCSPISGHRSVSWYQQTPGQGLQFLFEYFSETQRNKGNFPGRFSGRQFSNSRSEMNVSTLELGDSALYLCASSLIGQDSGANVLTFGAGSRLTVL.

The chain links TRBV6-5 to TRBJ2-7; 10 bases align to TRBD1. This CDR3 contains 15 residues. CDR1 is MNHEY, CDR2 SVGAGI, per germline. Unmatched junction bases numbered 7, after V lost 6 bases and J lost 2 bases. The CDR3 DNA reads TGTGCCAGCAGCCTCACCGGGACAGGGGCCTACGAGCAGTACTTC. Translation gives CASSLTGTGAYEQYF.